These T cell receptor beta chains were read from a single sample in a study of somatic mutations in cytotoxic T cells in rheumatoid arthritis. Profiled with immunoSEQ multiplex PCR; TCRdb holds only in-frame clones, not every one. Altogether approximately 2,300 clones are present, roughly 81% being singletons, with the ten largest covering 41%. Sequenced input: CD8+ T cells sorted from blood. The source of these receptors is an adult with rheumatoid arthritis. Both conserved end residues are part of each CDR3. A D gene is named only where the DNA matches it firmly. Size values are once, few and many counts, or a class for expanded clones, and some rows have none.

CDR3	DNA	J	V	D	size
CASSQNDRGHSPLHF	TGCGCCAGCAGCCAAAATGACAGGGGGCATTCACCCCTCCACTTT	TRBJ1-6	TRBV4-3	TRBD1	NA
CASSLRGSGGDTQYF	TGTGCCAGCAGCTTGAGGGGTAGCGGAGGGGATACGCAGTATTTT	TRBJ2-3	TRBV5-4	NA	NA
CASRGRRDRAGNTIYF	TGTGCCAGCAGAGGTCGCCGGGATAGGGCTGGAAACACCATATATTTT	TRBJ1-3	TRBV2	NA	NA
CASRPSLDEQFF	TGTGCCAGCAGGCCCTCTTTGGATGAGCAGTTCTTC	TRBJ2-1	TRBV6-6	NA	NA
CASSLWGARDEQYF	TGTGCCAGCAGTTTATGGGGGGCGCGCGACGAGCAGTACTTC	TRBJ2-7	TRBV27	NA	once
CASSQGRHTDTQYF	TGTGCCAGCAGCCAAGGAAGACACACAGATACGCAGTATTTT	TRBJ2-3	TRBV14	NA	NA
CASSQGTGPNYEQYF	TGTGCCAGCAGCCAAGGGACAGGTCCTAACTACGAGCAGTACTTC	TRBJ2-7	TRBV4-2	TRBD1	NA
CASSLGSGTNTGELFF	TGTGCCAGCAGCCTAGGGTCAGGGACTAACACCGGGGAGCTGTTTTTT	TRBJ2-2	TRBV7-9	NA	NA
CASSIAAGALQETQYF	TGTGCCAGTAGTATAGCGGCGGGGGCCTTACAAGAGACCCAGTACTTC	TRBJ2-5	TRBV19	NA	NA
CASRIRQGALTDTQYF	TGCGCCAGCAGAATTCGACAGGGGGCTCTAACAGATACGCAGTATTTT	TRBJ2-3	TRBV4-1	TRBD1	NA
CASSAGTENSPLHF	TGTGCCAGCAGTGCCGGGACAGAGAATTCACCCCTCCACTTT	TRBJ1-6	TRBV6-4	TRBD1	NA
CASSQDRDGGPAYNEQFF	TGCGCCAGCAGCCAAGATCGGGACGGGGGGCCCGCCTACAATGAGCAGTTCTTC	TRBJ2-1	TRBV4-3	NA	NA
CASSYGAGNYGYTF	TGTGCCAGCAGTTACGGTGCAGGGAACTATGGCTACACCTTC	TRBJ1-2	TRBV5-5	NA	once
CAISESAAEEQFF	TGTGCCATCAGTGAGTCCGCGGCGGAGGAGCAGTTCTTC	TRBJ2-1	TRBV10-3	NA	once
CASSPRDTSTDTQYF	TGTGCCAGCAGCCCCCGGGACACCAGCACAGATACGCAGTATTTT	TRBJ2-3	TRBV7-2	NA	NA
CASTQGYLTDTQYF	TGTGCCAGCACCCAAGGGTATCTTACAGATACGCAGTATTTT	TRBJ2-3	TRBV27	NA	NA
CASSLGFAGTSPTNEKLFF	TGTGCCAGCAGCTTAGGGTTCGCGGGTACATCCCCAACTAATGAAAAACTGTTTTTT	TRBJ1-4	TRBV7-7	NA	NA
CASSFDPGAGETQYF	TGTGCCAGCAGCTTCGACCCAGGGGCGGGAGAGACCCAGTACTTC	TRBJ2-5	TRBV11-2	NA	NA
CASSQGGITEAFF	TGTGCCAGCAGCCAAGGGGGGATTACTGAAGCTTTCTTT	TRBJ1-1	TRBV16	NA	NA
CASSQEPGSGANVLTF	TGCGCCAGCAGCCAAGAGCCAGGCTCTGGGGCCAACGTCCTGACTTTC	TRBJ2-6	TRBV4-3	NA	few
CASSQVPSGNQPQHF	TGCGCCAGCAGCCAAGTGCCGAGTGGCAATCAGCCCCAGCATTTT	TRBJ1-5	TRBV4-1	NA	NA
CASSLGDRGLDTQYF	TGCGCCAGCAGCCTCGGGGACAGGGGCCTAGATACGCAGTATTTT	TRBJ2-3	TRBV4-1	TRBD1	NA